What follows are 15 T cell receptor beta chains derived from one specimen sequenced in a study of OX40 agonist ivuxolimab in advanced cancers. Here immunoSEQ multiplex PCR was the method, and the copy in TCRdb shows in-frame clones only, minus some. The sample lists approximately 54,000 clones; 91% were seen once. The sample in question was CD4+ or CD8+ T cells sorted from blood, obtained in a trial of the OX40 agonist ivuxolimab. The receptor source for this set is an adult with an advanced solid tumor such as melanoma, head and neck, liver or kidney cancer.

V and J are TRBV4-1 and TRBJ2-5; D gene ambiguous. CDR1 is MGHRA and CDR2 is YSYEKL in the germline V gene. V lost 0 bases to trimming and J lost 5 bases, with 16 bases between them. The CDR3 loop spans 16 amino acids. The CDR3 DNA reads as TGCGCCAGCAGCCAAGATCGTCTGGGATTCGAGGAGACCCAGTACTTC. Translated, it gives CASSQDRLGFEETQYF.

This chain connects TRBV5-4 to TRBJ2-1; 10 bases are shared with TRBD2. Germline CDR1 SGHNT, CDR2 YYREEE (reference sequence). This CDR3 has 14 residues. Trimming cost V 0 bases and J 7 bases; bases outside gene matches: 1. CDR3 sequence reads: CASSLEGLANEQFF. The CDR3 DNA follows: TGTGCCAGCAGCTTGGAGGGACTAGCGAATGAGCAGTTCTTC.

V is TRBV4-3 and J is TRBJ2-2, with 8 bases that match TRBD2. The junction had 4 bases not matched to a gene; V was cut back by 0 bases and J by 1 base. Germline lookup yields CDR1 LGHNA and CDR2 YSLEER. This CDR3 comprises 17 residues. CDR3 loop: CASSQDLAGGNTGELFF. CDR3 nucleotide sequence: TGCGCCAGCAGCCAAGATTTGGCGGGAGGGAACACCGGGGAGCTGTTTTTT.

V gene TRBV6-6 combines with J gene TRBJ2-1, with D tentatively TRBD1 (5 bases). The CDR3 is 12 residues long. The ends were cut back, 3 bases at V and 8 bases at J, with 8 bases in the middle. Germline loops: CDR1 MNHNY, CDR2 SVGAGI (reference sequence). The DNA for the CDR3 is TGTGCCAGCAGTTATCTGGGGCATGAGCAGTTCTTC. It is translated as CASSYLGHEQFF.

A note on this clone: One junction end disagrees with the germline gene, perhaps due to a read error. The CDR3 DNA reads as TGTGCCGGCAGTTTAAGTACTAGCGGACAAGAGACCCAGTACTTC. Translated, it gives CAGSLSTSGQETQYF. V usage is TRBV27 and J usage is TRBJ2-5; 8 nucleotides match TRBD2. This CDR3 is built from 15 residues. Germline CDR1 reads MNHEY; CDR2 reads SMNVEV (reference sequence).

CDR3 nucleotide sequence: TGCAGCGCTTCTACCCTAGCGGGAGTTCTGTTCTTC. This translates into CSASTLAGVLFF. The chain couples TRBV29-1 to TRBJ2-1; 10 positions match TRBD2. Per germline, CDR1 SQVTM and CDR2 ANQGSEA. Trimming cost V 7 bases and J 15 bases; bases outside gene matches: 12. This CDR3 spans 12 amino acids.

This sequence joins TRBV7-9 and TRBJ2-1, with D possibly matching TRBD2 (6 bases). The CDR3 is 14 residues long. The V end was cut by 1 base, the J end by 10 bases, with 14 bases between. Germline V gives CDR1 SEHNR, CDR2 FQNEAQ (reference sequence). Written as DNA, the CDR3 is TGTGCCAGCAGCTTAGTCGGCGACCTAGCGGAGCAGTTCTTC. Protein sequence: CASSLVGDLAEQFF. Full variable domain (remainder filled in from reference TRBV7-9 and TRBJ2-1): DTGVSQNPRHKITKRGQNVTFRCDPISEHNRLYWYRQTLGQGPEFLTYFQNEAQLEKSRLLSDRFSAERPKGSFSTLEIQRTEQGDSAMYLCASSLVGDLAEQFFGPGTRLTVL.

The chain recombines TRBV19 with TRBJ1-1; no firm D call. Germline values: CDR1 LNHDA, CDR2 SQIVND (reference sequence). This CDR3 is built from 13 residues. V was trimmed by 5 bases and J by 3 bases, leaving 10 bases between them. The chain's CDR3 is CASSPVGDTEAFF. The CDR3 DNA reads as TGTGCCAGTAGTCCCGTCGGTGACACTGAAGCTTTCTTT.

CDR3: CASSSSTGDLRGAFF. The CDR3 DNA reads TGTGCCAGCAGCTCCTCGACAGGGGATCTTCGTGGAGCTTTCTTT. The genes are TRBV9 and TRBJ1-1; 8 nucleotides align to TRBD1. Per the germline V gene, CDR1 is SGDLS and CDR2 is YYNGEE. This CDR3 has 15 residues. V lost 4 bases and J lost 10; bases outside the gene matches: 15.

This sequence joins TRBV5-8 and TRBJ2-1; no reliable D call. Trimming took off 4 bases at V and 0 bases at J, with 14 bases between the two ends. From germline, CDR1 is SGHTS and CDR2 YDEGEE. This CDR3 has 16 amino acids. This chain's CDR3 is CASSQTYGSSYNEQFF. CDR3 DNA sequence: TGTGCCAGCAGCCAAACCTATGGCAGCTCCTACAATGAGCAGTTCTTC.

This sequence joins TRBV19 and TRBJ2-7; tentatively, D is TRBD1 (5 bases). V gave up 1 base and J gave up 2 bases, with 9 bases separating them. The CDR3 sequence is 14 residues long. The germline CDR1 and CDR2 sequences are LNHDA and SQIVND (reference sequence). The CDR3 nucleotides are TGTGCCAGTAGTATAGGTGGGGCCGCCTACGAGCAGTACTTC. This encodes CASSIGGAAYEQYF.

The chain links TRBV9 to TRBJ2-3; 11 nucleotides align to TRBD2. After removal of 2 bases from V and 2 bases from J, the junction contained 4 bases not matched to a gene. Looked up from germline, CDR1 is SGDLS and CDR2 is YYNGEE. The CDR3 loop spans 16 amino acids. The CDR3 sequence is CASSVGTSGYTDTQYF. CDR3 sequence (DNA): TGTGCCAGCAGCGTGGGGACTAGCGGTTACACAGATACGCAGTATTTT.

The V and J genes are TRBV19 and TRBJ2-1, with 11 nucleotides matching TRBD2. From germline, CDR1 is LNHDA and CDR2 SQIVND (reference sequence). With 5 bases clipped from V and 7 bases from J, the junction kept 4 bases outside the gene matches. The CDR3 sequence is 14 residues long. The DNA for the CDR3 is TGTGCCAGTAGTCTAGCGGGGGGACATAATGAGCAGTTCTTC. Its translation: CASSLAGGHNEQFF.

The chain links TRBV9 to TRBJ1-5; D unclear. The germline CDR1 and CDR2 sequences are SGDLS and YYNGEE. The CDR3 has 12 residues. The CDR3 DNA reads TGTGCGAGCGGGGATAGCAATCAGCCCCAGCATTTT. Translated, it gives CASGDSNQPQHF.

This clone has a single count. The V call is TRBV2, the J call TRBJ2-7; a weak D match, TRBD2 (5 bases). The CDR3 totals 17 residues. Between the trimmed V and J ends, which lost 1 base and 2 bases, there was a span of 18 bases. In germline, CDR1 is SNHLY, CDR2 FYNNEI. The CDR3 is CASSEGAETIPPYEQYF. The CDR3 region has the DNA TGTGCCAGCAGTGAAGGAGCGGAGACCATACCTCCCTACGAGCAGTACTTC. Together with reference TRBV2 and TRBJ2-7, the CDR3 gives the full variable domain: EPEVTQTPSHQVTQMGQEVILRCVPISNHLYFYWYRQILGQKVEFLVSFYNNEISEKSEIFDDQFSVERPDGSNFTLKIRSTKLEDSAMYFCASSEGAETIPPYEQYFGPGTRLTVT.